The 3 T cell receptor beta chains reported below all come from one sample, sequenced in a study of T cell repertoires in cytomegalovirus infection. MiXCR, run by TCRdb on the reads, gives a single entry per CDR3 protein. The sample shows 150,000 to 200,000 distinct CDR3 sequences, 13% to 15% of them seen only once. What was sequenced was PBMCs. These TCRs come from a human donor in good health (CMV status not recorded). Some clones in this sample may be carry-over from other donors' samples.

This clonotype has more than one count but fewer than ten. J is TRBJ2-5 and V is TRBV2; D may be TRBD2 (6 bases). In germline, CDR1 is SNHLY, CDR2 FYNNEI. With 11 bases removed from V and 4 bases from J, the gap between germline ends came to 11 bases. This CDR3 region has 11 residues. The CDR3 DNA sequence: TGTGCCGGCGGGATGGGAGAGACCCAGTACTTC. This sequence encodes CAGGMGETQYF.

This clonotype was seen a handful of times. This chain uses TRBV6-2 or TRBV6-3 with TRBJ2-7, with D tentatively TRBD1 (6 bases). V was clipped by 6 bases and J by 7 bases, with 19 bases between them. The CDR3 is 14 residues long. The germline CDR1 and CDR2 sequences are MNHEY and SVGEGT. CDR3 DNA: TGTGCCAGCAGCCGACGGGACACCAGGGGAGAGCAGTACTTC. This sequence encodes CASSRRDTRGEQYF.

V gene TRBV6-5 combines with J gene TRBJ2-5; D is tentatively TRBD1 or TRBD2 (6 bases each). The CDR3 is made up of 15 amino acids. Trimming took off 2 bases at V and 5 bases at J, with 15 bases between the two ends. CDR1 is MNHEY and CDR2 is SVGAGI in the germline V gene. The CDR3 here is CASSYDPGARETQYF. The CDR3 nucleotides are TGTGCCAGCAGTTACGATCCGGGGGCTAGGGAGACCCAGTACTTC.